This TCR beta chain was recovered during a study of post-analysis software for immune sequencing data. Study results and caveats: TRBV5-6, TRBV5-1 and TRBV20-1 belonged to a set of roughly 5 TRBV segments that were more frequent in patients than controls. Samples from a shared batch, those prepared together, strongly co-clustered by F measure.

TCR beta cDNA libraries had unique molecular identifiers. TCRdb itself ran the PCR reads through MiXCR, one entry per CDR3 protein. The data contain around 700,000 distinct CDR3 sequences, 59% of them singletons. This CDR3 spans 16 amino acids. Between the trimmed V and J ends, which lost 5 bases and 3 bases, there was a span of 19 bases. About this clonotype: Its antigen is still unknown.

The chain has TRBV12-3 or TRBV12-4 and TRBJ1-1; possibly TRBD1 for D (6 bases). Sample: blood. The TCR sequence derives from a girl aged 2 to 10 with multiple sclerosis. In nucleotides, the CDR3 is TGTGCCAGCAGTCCGGGACAATGGGGCGTCGACACTGAAGCTTTCTTT. Its translation is CASSPGQWGVDTEAFF.